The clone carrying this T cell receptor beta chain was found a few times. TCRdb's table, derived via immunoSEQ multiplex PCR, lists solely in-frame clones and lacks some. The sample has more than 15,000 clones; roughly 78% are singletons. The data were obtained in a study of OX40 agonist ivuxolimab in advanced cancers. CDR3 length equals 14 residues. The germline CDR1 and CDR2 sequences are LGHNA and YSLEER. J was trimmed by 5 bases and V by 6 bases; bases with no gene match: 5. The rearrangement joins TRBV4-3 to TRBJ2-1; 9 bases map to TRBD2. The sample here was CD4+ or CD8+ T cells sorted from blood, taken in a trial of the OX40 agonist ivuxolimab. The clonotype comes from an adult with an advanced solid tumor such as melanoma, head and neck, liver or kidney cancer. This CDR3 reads CASRIAGENNEQFF. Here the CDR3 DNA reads TGCGCCAGCAGGATAGCGGGGGAAAACAATGAGCAGTTCTTC.